The clone carrying this T cell receptor (beta chain) has only a few counts. Antigen: not known. The data derive from a study of T-cell reconstitution after alpha-beta-depleted transplantation in children. General study results and limits: Alpha-beta T cells about two months after transplant reportedly derived from several hundred expanded graft clones. For some patients, TCRbeta diversity was high at day 60 because of recipient T cells and thymic progenitors that survived. Diversity and T-cell counts at one year after transplant derived mostly from new T cells.

Construction of the TCRbeta library involved unique molecular identifiers. In TCRdb, the PCR reads were re-called with MiXCR into one record per CDR3 protein. Among hundreds of thousands of distinct CDR3 sequences listed, about 16% were seen once. The clonotype was recovered from a boy under three years old who had a stem cell transplant for Wiskott-Aldrich syndrome, so the T cells may come from the graft donor. Sequencing was performed on PBMCs, mostly from graft donor cells, taken 360 days after TCRalphabeta/CD19-depleted stem cell transplant.

CDR3 sequence reads: CASSLASSGGYEQYF. CDR3 DNA: TGTGCCAGCAGCTTAGCGTCGAGCGGGGGATACGAGCAGTACTTC. V is TRBV7-9 and J is TRBJ2-7; 8 nucleotides align to TRBD2. The V segment lost 0 bases and the J segment 4 bases; nucleotides outside the gene matches: 5. The CDR3 has 15 amino acids. CDR1 and CDR2 (germline): SEHNR, FQNEAQ (reference sequence).